This T cell receptor (beta chain) was sequenced for a study of blood T cell repertoires in COVID-19. Looking at the study overall: Acute and convalescent COVID-19 specimens originated in the United States, Italy and Spain. PBMCs, B-cell-depleted T cells, or T cells provided the cDNA or gDNA that made up the material.

Per the original methods: Reference gene primers were amplified, and this amplification served to estimate nucleated cell counts. Assay used: immunoSEQ multiplex PCR; TCRdb lists only in-frame clones, some missing. V and J calls and clone size are copied from that table; D and trimming were computed from the DNA. The sample carries hundreds of thousands of clones, approximately 89% recorded once. Germline V lookup: CDR1 MDHEN, CDR2 SYDVKM. CDR3 length: 12 amino acids. V was shortened by 5 bases and J by 3 bases, with 8 bases between the two germline ends. The sequence came from a woman in her 40s who had recovered from COVID-19. This chain uses TRBV28 with TRBJ2-7, with unresolved D. Specimen: PBMCs or T cells enriched from blood (not recorded which). In nucleotides, the CDR3 is TGTGCCAGCAGTGTAAACAGCTACGAGCAGTACTTC. Protein: CASSVNSYEQYF.